A single TCR beta chain is shown here with its context. As yet, its antigen is unknown. This entry comes from a study of response to subunit inactivated influenza vaccine. Points from the study as a whole: Authors suggested that a seasonal influenza vaccination recruits few new T cells each time.

MiXCR, run by TCRdb on the RT-PCR reads, gives a single entry per CDR3 protein. The sample includes over 400,000 distinct CDR3 sequences, about 10% of them seen just once. Trimming at V came to 6 bases and at J to 4 bases, leaving 10 bases not matched to a gene. Germline CDR1 reads LGHDT; CDR2 reads YNNKEL (reference sequence). This CDR3 spans 15 amino acids. Sequences were derived from PBMCs from blood, sampled roughly 48 days after vaccination. The sequence came from a man aged 50-59 years who received an inactivated influenza vaccine. The rearrangement joins TRBV3-1 to TRBJ2-5; 8 nucleotides match TRBD1. The CDR3 nucleotides are TGTGCCAGCAGGCACCGGGACAGGAGACGAGAGACCCAGTACTTC. Translating it yields CASRHRDRRRETQYF.